This passage covers 15 T cell receptor beta chains from one sample sequenced in a study of shared clonotypes between healthy human individuals. Using immunoSEQ multiplex PCR, the repertoire was profiled, and TCRdb retains in-frame clones only, with some absent. Here the sample spans about 770,000 clones, 72% being singletons. The specimen sequenced was memory CD4+ T cells sorted from blood. Regarding subset: CD45RA-negative fraction. These receptors all stem from a young woman in good health.

This chain joins TRBV7-2 and TRBJ1-2; the D is unclear. This CDR3 region has 15 residues. Germline V CDR1 and CDR2: SGHTA, FQGNSA. V was pared by 4 bases and J by 4 bases, with 16 bases between. The CDR3 nucleotides read TGTGCCAGCAGCTCACCGGGAACCTCGGCCTATGGCTACACCTTC. Encoded protein: CASSSPGTSAYGYTF.

The chain employs TRBV18 and TRBJ2-5; D not resolved. CDR3 length: 14 amino acids. The ends were cut back, 0 bases at V and 7 bases at J, with 12 bases in the middle. Germline CDR1 KGHSH, CDR2 LQKENI. The CDR3 bases are TGTGCCAGCTCACCACCCTCCAGCCCCCGGACCCAGTACTTC. Translation: CASSPPSSPRTQYF. The full variable domain, in which reference TRBV18 and TRBJ2-5 provide the parts outside the CDR3, is NAGVMQNPRHLVRRRGQEARLRCSPMKGHSHVYWYRQLPEEGLKFMVYLQKENIIDESGMPKERFSAEFPKEGPSILRIQQVVRGDSAAYFCASSPPSSPRTQYFGPGTRLLVL.

The rearrangement joins TRBV6-5 to TRBJ2-1; TRBD2 matches 7 bases. Germline V gene lookup returns CDR1 MNHEY and CDR2 SVGAGI. Unmatched junction bases numbered 5, after V lost 6 bases and J lost 0 bases. The CDR3 sequence is 15 residues long. CDR3 region: CASRSSGVSYNEQFF. In DNA form, the CDR3 reads TGTGCCAGCAGGTCTAGCGGAGTCTCCTACAATGAGCAGTTCTTC.

A remark on this clone: The identical CDR3 is also encoded by other nucleotide sequences in the sample. The genes are TRBV7-9 and TRBJ2-3; D gene uncertain. The germline V gene encodes CDR1 SEHNR and CDR2 FQNEAQ (reference sequence). The CDR3 runs to 14 residues. The ends were cut back, 5 bases at V and 0 bases at J, with 9 bases in the middle. The CDR3, as DNA: TGTGCCAGCAGCCCGACAAGTAGCACAGATACGCAGTATTTT. It specifies CASSPTSSTDTQYF.

J is TRBJ2-5 and V is TRBV27; TRBD1 agrees at 9 bases. Germline CDR1 reads MNHEY; CDR2 reads SMNVEV (reference sequence). V shed 6 bases, J shed 5 bases, and the junction held 10 bases outside the gene matches. The CDR3 spans 15 residues. CDR3 in DNA: TGTGCCAGCAGGTCGCCGGGACAGGGTAGGGAGACCCAGTACTTC. It codes for CASRSPGQGRETQYF.

This clone has just one count. The V and J genes are TRBV19 and TRBJ2-1, with D perhaps matching TRBD1 (6 bases). Germline V gene sequence: CDR1 LNHDA, CDR2 SQIVND (reference sequence). V dropped 7 bases and J dropped 0 bases, with 13 bases sitting between them. CDR3 length: 15 residues. Here the CDR3 reads CASTPDSSSYNEQFF. The CDR3 DNA sequence: TGTGCCAGTACCCCGGACAGCAGCTCCTACAATGAGCAGTTCTTC.

The V call is TRBV28, the J call TRBJ1-2; D ambiguous. Germline V gives CDR1 MDHEN, CDR2 SYDVKM. CDR3 size: 15 residues. The V end lost 4 bases, the J end lost 2 bases, and 14 bases lay between the germline ends. As DNA, the CDR3 is TGTGCCAGCAGTTCCCGCGGAATGGCCAACTATGGCTACACCTTC. The encoded protein is CASSSRGMANYGYTF.

The genes are TRBV28 and TRBJ2-5; D tentatively fits TRBD1 or TRBD2 (5 bases each). Germline V gene data show CDR1 as MDHEN and CDR2 as SYDVKM. V shed 3 bases and J shed 4 bases, with 15 bases lying between them. The CDR3 spans 15 residues. The CDR3 DNA reads as TGTGCCAGCAGTTTGTCGGGGCAGCCGTTAGAGACCCAGTACTTC. It codes for CASSLSGQPLETQYF. Full variable domain (missing parts from reference TRBV28 and TRBJ2-5): DVKVTQSSRYLVKRTGEKVFLECVQDMDHENMFWYRQDPGLGLRLIYFSYDVKMKEKGDIPEGYSVSREKKERFSLILESASTNQTSMYLCASSLSGQPLETQYFGPGTRLLVL.

V is TRBV14 and J is TRBJ2-5, with D uncertain. V lost 1 base, J lost 2 bases, and 5 bases lay in between. The V gene's germline CDR1 is SGHDN and CDR2 FVKESK. The CDR3 consists of 13 residues. The CDR3 loop reads CASSQGRQETQYF. The CDR3 DNA is TGTGCCAGCAGCCAAGGGCGGCAAGAGACCCAGTACTTC.

The gene calls are TRBV19 and TRBJ2-1; 7 positions match TRBD1. CDR1 is LNHDA and CDR2 is SQIVND in the germline V gene (reference sequence). The J segment lost 12 bases and the V segment lost 1 base, leaving 9 bases of the junction unmatched. CDR3 length: 14 amino acids. CDR3: CASSIVWGQRGQFF. The CDR3 DNA is TGTGCCAGTAGTATAGTCTGGGGACAGCGAGGGCAGTTCTTC.

Of note for this clone: This sample includes further DNA sequences coding for the same CDR3. The genes are TRBV5-1 and TRBJ2-1; D is uncertain. CDR3 length equals 11 residues. V lost 0 bases, J lost 5 bases, and 0 bases lay in between. Germline lookup yields CDR1 SGHRS and CDR2 YFSETQ. CDR3 sequence (DNA): TGCGCCAGCAGCTTGGACAATGAGCAGTTCTTC. Protein sequence: CASSLDNEQFF.

The chain combines TRBV19 with TRBJ2-7; the match to TRBD2 covers 11 bases. Germline V CDR1 and CDR2: LNHDA, SQIVND (reference sequence). The CDR3 is 14 residues long. Germline trimming cut 3 bases from V and 9 bases from J; bases unmatched to any gene: 7. Here the CDR3 DNA reads TGTGCCAGTAGTATGAGTCTAGCGGGAGGCCGGCAGTACTTC. It specifies CASSMSLAGGRQYF.

This clone has a single count. The chain carries TRBV11-3 and TRBJ2-5; D is undetermined. The DNA end lines up better with TRBJ2-7; the J call may be wrong. The CDR3 has 14 amino acids. The germline CDR1 and CDR2 sequences are SGHNT and YENEEA. The CDR3: CASSLGNYTYEQYF. In DNA form, the CDR3 reads TGTGCCAGCAGCTTAGGGAATTACACCTACGAGCAGTACTTC.

The chain recombines TRBV19 with TRBJ2-5; perhaps TRBD1 as D (6 bases). Looked up from germline, CDR1 is LNHDA and CDR2 is SQIVND (reference sequence). Trimming shortened V by 4 bases and J by 4 bases, and 13 bases separated the two germline ends. There are 14 residues in the CDR3. The CDR3 reads CASSTQGRTETQYF. The CDR3 DNA follows: TGTGCCAGTAGTACGCAGGGGCGGACAGAGACCCAGTACTTC.

The chain joins TRBV6-1 to TRBJ1-4; unclear D gene. Looked up from germline, CDR1 is MNHNS and CDR2 is SASEGT. V lost 6 bases, J lost 8 bases, and 16 bases lay in between. This CDR3 is 14 amino acids long. CDR3 loop: CASRPSGPGEKLFF. The DNA of the CDR3 is TGTGCCAGCAGGCCCAGTGGACCAGGAGAAAAACTGTTTTTT.